These T cell receptor beta chains were read from a single sample in a study of T cells in Graves' hyperthyroidism and ophthalmopathy. TCRdb itself ran the multiplex PCR reads through MiXCR, one entry per CDR3 protein. The table lists about 610,000 distinct CDR3 sequences, approximately 15% of them singletons, with 2.5% to 4% in the top ten. Sequenced input: blood. These receptor sequences come from a woman in her forties with Graves' ophthalmopathy. CDR3s include the opening cysteine and the closing phenylalanine or tryptophan. The order of the fields is V gene, CDR3 length, J gene, D gene, clone size, CDR3 protein, CDR3 DNA. A D gene is named only where the DNA matches it firmly. Clone size is shown for a subset of rows, as once, few, many or a class of expanded clone.

TRBV29-1	15	TRBJ1-1	TRBD1	few	CSVEKQGELSTEAFF	TGCAGCGTTGAGAAACAGGGGGAGTTGAGCACTGAAGCTTTCTTT
TRBV18	17	TRBJ2-3	-	-	CASSRQEGVRATDTQYF	TGTGCCAGCTCCCGACAGGAGGGGGTAAGGGCCACAGATACGCAGTATTTT
TRBV28	16	TRBJ2-7	TRBD2	-	CASSLSSSGVGGEQYF	TGTGCCAGCAGTTTAAGCTCTAGCGGGGTAGGTGGCGAGCAGTACTTC
TRBV29-1	12	TRBJ1-2	TRBD1	-	CSGTQGATGYTF	TGCAGCGGAACACAGGGGGCGACTGGCTACACCTTC
TRBV5-1	16	TRBJ2-7	-	-	CASSLMGFSKDYEQYF	TGCGCCAGCAGCTTGATGGGGTTCTCAAAGGACTACGAGCAGTACTTC
TRBV7-9	13	TRBJ1-1	-	-	CASSFQEGTEAFF	TGTGCCAGCAGCTTCCAGGAGGGCACTGAAGCTTTCTTT
TRBV4-1	16	TRBJ1-4	-	-	CASSQDPPATNEKLFF	TGCGCCAGCAGCCAAGATCCTCCCGCAACTAATGAAAAACTGTTTTTT
TRBV5-1	14	TRBJ1-1	-	many	CASSLASARTEAFF	TGCGCCAGCAGCTTGGCCAGTGCTAGGACTGAAGCTTTCTTT
TRBV19	15	TRBJ2-1	TRBD2	few	CASSAPTSGNNEQFF	TGTGCCAGTAGCGCCCCGACTAGCGGCAACAATGAGCAGTTCTTC
TRBV2	13	TRBJ1-1	TRBD1	few	CASRLDRTTEAFF	TGTGCCAGCAGGTTGGACAGGACAACTGAAGCTTTCTTT
TRBV27	15	TRBJ2-3	-	-	CASSLRPLGTDTQYF	TGTGCCAGCAGTTTGCGGCCCCTAGGCACAGATACGCAGTATTTT
TRBV6-2/TRBV6-3	17	TRBJ2-1	TRBD2	-	CARGGGSGGPSYNEQFF	TGTGCCAGGGGGGGGGGTAGCGGGGGCCCCTCCTACAATGAGCAGTTCTTC
TRBV7-9	18	TRBJ1-5	-	few	CASSLVSEGLIQNQPQHF	TGTGCCAGCAGCTTAGTGTCGGAGGGCCTGATACAAAATCAGCCCCAGCATTTT
TRBV7-9	15	TRBJ2-3	-	few	CASSKQGGALDTQYF	TGTGCCAGCAGCAAGCAGGGGGGGGCTTTAGATACGCAGTATTTT
TRBV3-1	19	TRBJ2-1	-	few	CASRRTITAGKALYNEQFF	TGTGCCAGCAGACGAACCATAACCGCGGGGAAAGCGCTATACAATGAGCAGTTCTTC
TRBV20-1	16	TRBJ2-3	-	few	CSARLPPARGADTQYF	TGCAGTGCTAGACTCCCCCCGGCACGCGGGGCAGATACGCAGTATTTT
TRBV27	18	TRBJ2-3	TRBD2	many	CASSSFKTSGSAPDTQYF	TGTGCCAGCAGTTCCTTCAAGACTAGCGGGAGCGCCCCAGATACGCAGTATTTT
TRBV7-2	13	TRBJ2-7	TRBD1	few	CASRGTGYYEQYF	TGTGCCAGCAGGGGGACAGGGTACTACGAGCAGTACTTC
TRBV28	15	TRBJ2-5	-	many	CASSSAGGGQETQYF	TGTGCCAGCAGTTCCGCAGGTGGAGGTCAAGAGACCCAGTACTTC
TRBV4-3	16	TRBJ1-1	TRBD1	-	CASSPGTGLVNTEAFF	TGCGCCAGCAGCCCCGGGACAGGGCTGGTGAACACTGAAGCTTTCTTT
TRBV28	19	TRBJ2-1	TRBD2	many	CASSLDYGSGRAFYNEQFF	TGTGCCAGCAGTTTAGATTATGGTAGCGGGAGGGCCTTTTACAATGAGCAGTTCTTC
TRBV27	14	TRBJ1-1	-	-	CASSRTVTNTEAFF	TGTGCCAGCAGTCGGACAGTGACGAACACTGAAGCTTTCTTT
TRBV5-1	14	TRBJ2-1	-	many	CASSNYPPALEQFF	TGCGCCAGCAGCAATTACCCCCCGGCCCTCGAGCAGTTCTTC
TRBV5-1	16	TRBJ2-1	-	many	CASSVSGTPYGNEQFF	TGCGCCAGCAGCGTATCCGGGACCCCATACGGGAATGAGCAGTTCTTC
TRBV7-8	13	TRBJ2-1	-	many	CASSQERVVEQFF	TGTGCCAGCAGCCAGGAAAGAGTCGTCGAGCAGTTCTTC
TRBV6-5	15	TRBJ1-6	-	many	CASSYSSASYSPLHF	TGTGCCAGCAGTTACTCAAGTGCGTCTTATTCACCCCTCCACTTT
TRBV12-3/TRBV12-4	16	TRBJ2-4	-	-	CASTDQGIVAKNIQYF	TGTGCCAGCACCGACCAGGGAATTGTAGCCAAAAACATTCAGTACTTC
TRBV4-1	16	TRBJ2-7	-	-	CASSLLLTGVPYEQYF	TGCGCCAGCAGCCTCCTTTTGACAGGCGTTCCCTACGAGCAGTACTTC
TRBV28	13	TRBJ2-7	-	many	CASSSGRSYEQYF	TGTGCCAGCAGTTCTGGACGGAGCTACGAGCAGTACTTC
TRBV6-1	13	TRBJ2-5	-	many	CASSRQIQETQYF	TGTGCCAGCAGTCGGCAGATCCAAGAGACCCAGTACTTC
TRBV28	12	TRBJ1-2	-	-	CASGGGARGYTF	TGTGCCAGCGGAGGGGGTGCGCGTGGCTACACCTTC
TRBV29-1	13	TRBJ2-5	-	-	CSTSLEEQETQYF	TGCAGCACCTCGCTGGAGGAACAAGAGACCCAGTACTTC
TRBV7-2	15	TRBJ1-6	-	-	CASSASGSPSSPLHF	TGTGCCAGCAGCGCCAGTGGGTCTCCGTCCTCACCCCTCCACTTT
TRBV6-2/TRBV6-3	14	TRBJ1-6	TRBD1	few	CASYSGTGGSPLHF	TGTGCCAGCTACTCCGGGACAGGGGGGTCACCCCTCCACTTT
TRBV24-1	16	TRBJ2-1	-	few	CATSDPDTRGYNEQFF	TGTGCCACCAGTGATCCCGACACCCGAGGCTACAATGAGCAGTTCTTC
TRBV11-2	15	TRBJ1-1	TRBD1	many	CASSTTQGAPTEAFF	TGTGCCAGCAGTACTACACAGGGGGCACCCACTGAAGCTTTCTTT
TRBV5-5	13	TRBJ1-5	-	few	CASSLTAEEPQHF	TGTGCCAGCAGTCTGACAGCCGAGGAGCCCCAGCATTTT
TRBV11-1	14	TRBJ1-2	TRBD1	-	CASSMADRAYGYTF	TGTGCCAGCAGTATGGCGGACAGGGCCTATGGCTACACCTTC
TRBV12-3/TRBV12-4	13	TRBJ2-1	-	many	CASRAGTYNEQFF	TGTGCCAGCCGCGCAGGTACCTACAATGAGCAGTTCTTC
TRBV30	17	TRBJ2-6	-	many	CAWSEGESNSGANVLTF	TGTGCCTGGAGTGAAGGGGAGAGTAACTCTGGGGCCAACGTCCTGACTTTC
TRBV15	16	TRBJ2-3	-	many	CATSRRQGSGTDTQYF	TGTGCCACCAGCAGGCGACAGGGTAGCGGGACAGATACGCAGTATTTT
TRBV6-5	14	TRBJ2-4	-	-	CASSYGVPENIQYF	TGTGCCAGCAGTTACGGGGTCCCCGAAAACATTCAGTACTTC
TRBV6-5	19	TRBJ2-1	-	many	CASSYGRGLEARSHNEQFF	TGTGCCAGCAGTTACGGTAGGGGTTTAGAGGCACGGTCACACAATGAGCAGTTCTTC
TRBV2	11	TRBJ1-1	-	many	CASSEGTEAFF	TGTGCCAGCAGTGAGGGCACTGAAGCTTTCTTT
TRBV19	13	TRBJ1-2	-	-	CASSEQLNYGYTF	TGTGCCAGTAGCGAACAGCTTAACTATGGCTACACCTTC